The rows below give T cell receptor beta chains drawn from one sample of a study of CD8+ T cells in alopecia areata. The table came from immunoSEQ multiplex PCR; TCRdb's copy has only in-frame clones and leaves some out. This table holds 130,000 or so clones, 85% to 90% found once. The sample in question was CD8+ T cells sorted from blood, obtained at week 4, from a patient treated with tofacitinib. Receptor source: a human donor with alopecia areata. The CDR3 runs from the conserved cysteine through the conserved F or W. Fields, in order: J gene, V gene, clone size, D gene, CDR3 protein, CDR3 DNA. The D gene is left open where the match is weak. Size values are once, few and many counts, or a class for expanded clones, and some rows have none.

TRBJ2-3 | TRBV27 | - | TRBD2 | CASSLGTSGIDTQYF | TGTGCCAGCAGTTTGGGGACTAGCGGTATAGATACGCAGTATTTT
TRBJ2-2 | TRBV9 | once | TRBD2 | CASSNSGTSGITGELFF | TGTGCCAGCAGTAATTCCGGGACTAGCGGCATCACCGGGGAGCTGTTTTTT
TRBJ2-7 | TRBV29-1 | - | - | CSVEDIQAGPGEQYF | TGCAGCGTTGAAGATATTCAGGCAGGGCCGGGCGAGCAGTACTTC
TRBJ2-1 | TRBV9 | - | - | CASINPGRRNNEQFF | TGTGCCAGCATCAACCCGGGACGTCGAAACAATGAGCAGTTCTTC
TRBJ2-7 | TRBV7-6 | - | TRBD2 | CASVPSGRALYEQYF | TGTGCCAGCGTACCCAGCGGGAGGGCTCTTTACGAGCAGTACTTC
TRBJ1-2 | TRBV5-1 | - | TRBD1 | CASSFTGGDGYTF | TGCGCCAGCAGCTTTACAGGGGGCGATGGCTACACCTTC
TRBJ2-7 | TRBV7-9 | few | - | CASSGSYEQYF | TGTGCCAGCAGCGGCTCCTACGAGCAGTACTTC
TRBJ2-7 | TRBV7-9 | - | - | CASSSITTGKIYEQYF | TGTGCCAGCAGCTCGATCACGACAGGCAAAATCTACGAGCAGTACTTC
TRBJ2-1 | TRBV30 | - | - | CAWSVPGGRDNEQFF | TGTGCCTGGAGTGTACCCGGCGGACGTGACAATGAGCAGTTCTTC
TRBJ2-5 | TRBV7-9 | - | - | CASSQTGRGPETQYF | TGTGCCAGCAGCCAGACGGGGAGGGGGCCAGAGACCCAGTACTTC
TRBJ2-7 | TRBV2 | - | - | CASLQGGEQYF | TGTGCCAGCCTTCAGGGTGGCGAGCAGTACTTC
TRBJ1-1 | TRBV5-1 | - | - | CASSLDAGAEAFF | TGCGCCAGCAGCTTGGACGCGGGAGCCGAAGCTTTCTTT
TRBJ2-7 | TRBV7-9 | few | TRBD2 | CATPGLAPYEQYF | TGTGCCACTCCGGGACTAGCTCCCTACGAGCAGTACTTC
TRBJ2-1 | TRBV9 | - | - | CASSVDSGPEQFF | TGTGCCAGCAGCGTAGACTCCGGGCCAGAGCAGTTCTTC
TRBJ2-7 | TRBV27 | once | - | CASTRSAGAYEQYF | TGTGCCAGCACAAGGAGCGCAGGGGCCTACGAGCAGTACTTC
TRBJ1-2 | TRBV7-9 | - | - | CASSLPGTVYGYTF | TGTGCCAGCAGCTTACCCGGGACGGTCTATGGCTACACCTTC
TRBJ2-7 | TRBV6-1 | - | - | CASSEVSDTSYEQYF | TGTGCCAGCAGTGAAGTTTCGGACACCTCCTACGAGCAGTACTTC
TRBJ2-7 | TRBV7-9 | - | - | CASSLVGNEQYF | TGTGCCAGCAGCTTAGTCGGGAACGAGCAGTACTTC